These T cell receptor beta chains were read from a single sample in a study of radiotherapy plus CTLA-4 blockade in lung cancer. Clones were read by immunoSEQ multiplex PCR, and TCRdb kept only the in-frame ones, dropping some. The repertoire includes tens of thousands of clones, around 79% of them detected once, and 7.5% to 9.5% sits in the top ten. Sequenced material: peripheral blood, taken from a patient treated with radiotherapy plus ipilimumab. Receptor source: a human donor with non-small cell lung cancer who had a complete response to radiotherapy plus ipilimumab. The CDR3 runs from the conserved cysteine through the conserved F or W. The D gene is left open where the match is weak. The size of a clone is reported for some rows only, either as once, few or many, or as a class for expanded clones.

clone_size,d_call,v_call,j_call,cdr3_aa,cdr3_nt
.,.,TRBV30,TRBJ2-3,CAWSVKGVTTDTQYF,TGTGCCTGGAGTGTAAAGGGGGTCACCACAGATACGCAGTATTTT
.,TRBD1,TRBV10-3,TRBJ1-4,CAISESRQGGEKLFF,TGTGCCATCAGTGAGTCGAGACAGGGCGGTGAAAAACTGTTTTTT
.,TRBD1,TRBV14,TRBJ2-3,CASRYRGTDTQYF,TGTGCCAGCAGATACAGGGGAACAGATACGCAGTATTTT
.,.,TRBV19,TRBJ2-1,CASSTPTGVSSYNEQFF,TGTGCCAGTAGTACCCCCACGGGGGTATCCTCCTACAATGAGCAGTTCTTC
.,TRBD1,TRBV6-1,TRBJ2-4,CASSGNPRGLAKNIQYF,TGTGCCAGCAGTGGGAACCCCAGGGGGCTAGCCAAAAACATTCAGTACTTC
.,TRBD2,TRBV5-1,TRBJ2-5,CASFPGGQTETQYF,TGCGCCTCCTTTCCGGGAGGGCAGACAGAGACCCAGTACTTC
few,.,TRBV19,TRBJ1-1,CASSARAEAFF,TGTGCCAGTAGTGCCAGGGCTGAAGCTTTCTTT
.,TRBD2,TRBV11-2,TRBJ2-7,CASSTVAGGHEQYF,TGTGCCAGCAGCACAGTAGCGGGGGGTCACGAGCAGTACTTC
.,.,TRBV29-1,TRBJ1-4,CSVDLGVDEKLFF,TGCAGCGTCGATTTAGGAGTCGACGAAAAACTGTTTTTT
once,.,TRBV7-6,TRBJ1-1,CASSLGRESEAFF,TGTGCCAGCAGCTTAGGCCGGGAATCCGAAGCTTTCTTT
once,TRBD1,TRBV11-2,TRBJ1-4,CASSLEDRGNEKLFF,TGTGCCAGCAGCTTAGAGGACAGGGGAAATGAAAAACTGTTTTTT
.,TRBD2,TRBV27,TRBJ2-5,CASSLGTSGQETQYF,TGTGCCAGCAGTTTAGGTACTAGCGGGCAAGAGACCCAGTACTTC
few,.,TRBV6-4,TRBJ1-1,CASRREGGTLEAFF,TGTGCCAGCAGGCGCGAGGGGGGGACTCTCGAAGCTTTCTTT
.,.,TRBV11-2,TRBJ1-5,CASSLGGLSNQPQHF,TGTGCCAGCAGCTTAGGGGGCCTGAGCAATCAGCCCCAGCATTTT
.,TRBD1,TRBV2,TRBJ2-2,CASQVEGQGQVGELFF,TGTGCCAGCCAGGTGGAGGGACAGGGGCAGGTCGGGGAGCTGTTTTTT
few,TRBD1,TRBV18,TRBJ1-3,CASSPPGTGSGNTIYF,TGTGCCAGCTCACCACCGGGGACAGGGTCTGGAAACACCATATATTTT
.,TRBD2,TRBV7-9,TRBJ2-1,CASSPLWVGGNEQFF,TGTGCCAGCAGCCCGCTTTGGGTGGGAGGGAATGAGCAGTTCTTC
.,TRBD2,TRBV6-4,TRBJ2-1,CASRERGSGGWYNEQFF,TGTGCCAGCAGGGAACGTGGTAGCGGGGGTTGGTACAATGAGCAGTTCTTC
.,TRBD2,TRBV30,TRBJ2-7,CASDSGGAWTESSYEQYF,TGTGCCTCCGACAGCGGGGGCGCCTGGACGGAGAGCTCCTACGAGCAGTACTTC